This T cell receptor beta chain derives from a study of T cell responses to AZD1222 COVID-19 vaccine. Study-level points and caveats: Vaccine-associated CD4 TCRs spanned spike, dominant at 160-218 and 743-854. AZD1222 recipients seropositive at baseline numbered only six or seven.

On this clone itself: The antigen is not known.

Sequencing used immunoSEQ multiplex PCR; TCRdb keeps in-frame clones, though not all of them. The sample shows 200,000 or so clones, just over 90% of them seen only once. This CDR3 region has 14 residues. The trim removed 4 bases at V and 2 bases at J, leaving 4 bases unmatched. CDR1 is MNHEY, CDR2 SMNVEV, per germline (reference sequence). The sequence came from an adult in good health. This material consisted of peripheral blood, taken on day 0 of MenACWY control vaccination. The chain couples TRBV27 to TRBJ1-1; 7 bases agree with TRBD1. The CDR3 sequence is CASSYDRANTEAFF. CDR3 DNA sequence: TGTGCCAGCAGTTATGACAGGGCAAACACTGAAGCTTTCTTT.